The 27 T cell receptor beta chains below all came from one sample that was sequenced in a study of cytomegalovirus exposure and HLA in healthy donors. Primers included in the PCR were 60 Vbeta and 13 Jbeta primers. TCRdb's copy holds only in-frame clones and misses some; the assay was immunoSEQ multiplex PCR. Seen here are approximately 120,000 clones, about 73% observed once, and the top ten hold 3.5% to 5%. The source material was PBMCs. The receptors were sampled from a woman in her forties or fifties in good health and CMV-seropositive.

This rearrangement joins TRBV28 to TRBJ2-5, with a weak D call TRBD1 (5 bases). Trimming pared 2 bases from V and 2 bases from J, leaving 12 bases between. The CDR3 has 15 residues. CDR1 and CDR2 (germline): MDHEN, SYDVKM. The CDR3 DNA reads TGTGCCAGCAGTTTAAGGACACCATCACAAGAGACCCAGTACTTC. Translation: CASSLRTPSQETQYF.

The chain links TRBV5-1 to TRBJ2-1; 8 nucleotides line up with TRBD2. Per the germline V gene, CDR1 is SGHRS and CDR2 is YFSETQ. V shed 2 bases and J 8 bases; nucleotides not matched to a gene: 9. This CDR3 has 15 residues. The CDR3 nucleotides read TGCGCCAGCAGCTTATTACGGGGGGGCATTGATGAGCAGTTCTTC. This gives the protein CASSLLRGGIDEQFF.

The chain joins TRBV28 to TRBJ2-7, with D tentatively TRBD2 (6 bases). Germline V gene sequence: CDR1 MDHEN, CDR2 SYDVKM. Between the trimmed V and J ends, which lost 5 bases and 0 bases, there was a span of 11 bases. The CDR3 has 14 amino acids. The DNA for the CDR3 is TGTGCCAGCAGTCCTATGACTAGCTCCTACGAGCAGTACTTC. This encodes CASSPMTSSYEQYF.

The genes are TRBV27 and TRBJ2-7, with TRBD1 matching 7 bases. Germline values: CDR1 MNHEY, CDR2 SMNVEV (reference sequence). The CDR3 loop spans 16 amino acids. V shed 0 bases, J shed 0 bases, and the junction held 5 bases outside the gene matches. The DNA for the CDR3 is TGTGCCAGCAGTTTATCGCTGGGGACAGTCTCCTACGAGCAGTACTTC. This sequence encodes CASSLSLGTVSYEQYF.

The chain carries TRBV10-1 and TRBJ1-2; D is undetermined. V shed 11 bases and J shed 12 bases, with 10 bases lying between them. The CDR3 totals 8 residues. CDR1 and CDR2 (germline): WNHNN, SYGVQD (reference sequence). The CDR3 DNA is TGCGCCTTGAAGAGGGACACCTTC. This gives the protein CALKRDTF.

This chain connects TRBV7-2 to TRBJ2-7, with 13 positions matching TRBD2. V was clipped by 2 bases and J by 4 bases; unmatched bases: 5. CDR1 and CDR2 (germline): SGHTA, FQGNSA. This CDR3 contains 16 residues. Here the CDR3 DNA reads TGTGCCAGCAGCTTATTTACTAGCGGGGGGGGGTACGAGCAGTACTTC. Translation: CASSLFTSGGGYEQYF.

This sequence joins TRBV9 and TRBJ1-1, with a tentative D call TRBD1 (6 bases). The V and J ends lost 3 bases and 8 bases respectively, with 11 bases between them. The CDR3 totals 12 residues. The germline V gene encodes CDR1 SGDLS and CDR2 YYNGEE. The CDR3 DNA reads TGTGCCAGCAGCGCAACCGACAGGGAAGCTTTCTTT. Encoded protein: CASSATDREAFF.

The chain couples TRBV7-6 to TRBJ1-6, with 7 bases identical to TRBD1. From germline, CDR1 is SGHVS and CDR2 FNYEAQ. Trimming at V came to 2 bases and at J to 9 bases, leaving 4 bases not matched to a gene. The CDR3 runs 14 residues. CDR3 nucleotides: TGTGCCAGCAGCTTAAAGGGGGCTGGTTCACCCCTCCACTTT. Protein sequence: CASSLKGAGSPLHF. Drawing the rest from reference TRBV7-6 and TRBJ1-6, the complete variable domain is GAGVSQSPRYKVTKRGQDVALRCDPISGHVSLYWYRQALGQGPEFLTYFNYEAQQDKSGLPNDRFSAERPEGSISTLTIQRTEQRDSAMYRCASSLKGAGSPLHFGNGTRLTVT.

This chain joins TRBV11-3 and TRBJ2-1; 12 bases fit TRBD2. Unmatched junction bases numbered 7, after V lost 0 bases and J lost 7 bases. Germline loops: CDR1 SGHNT, CDR2 YENEEA. The CDR3 has 17 amino acids. The DNA for the CDR3 is TGTGCCAGCAGCTTAGACCCTAGCGGGGGGGCGGGGAATGAGCAGTTCTTC. It codes for CASSLDPSGGAGNEQFF.

V usage is TRBV6-5 and J usage is TRBJ1-4, with a tentative D call TRBD1 (5 bases). The CDR3 length is 16 residues. CDR1 and CDR2 (germline): MNHEY, SVGAGI. V gave up 2 bases and J gave up 5 bases, with 15 bases separating them. The CDR3, as DNA: TGTGCCAGCAGTTACATCTCGGCAGGGCCCAATGAAAAACTGTTTTTT. Amino acid sequence: CASSYISAGPNEKLFF.

This clone turned up a few times. The gene calls are TRBV9 and TRBJ1-6; 8 bases agree with TRBD1. After removal of 3 bases from V and 9 bases from J, the junction contained 8 bases not matched to a gene. The germline V gene encodes CDR1 SGDLS and CDR2 YYNGEE. The CDR3 contains 15 residues. The CDR3 loop reads CASSGQTGASSPLHF. CDR3 sequence (DNA): TGTGCCAGCAGCGGACAGACAGGGGCTAGTTCACCCCTCCACTTT. The complete variable domain, with remaining parts taken from reference TRBV9 and TRBJ1-6, reads DSGVTQTPKHLITATGQRVTLRCSPRSGDLSVYWYQQSLDQGLQFLIQYYNGEERAKGNILERFSAQQFPDLHSELNLSSLELGDSALYFCASSGQTGASSPLHFGNGTRLTVT.

The V and J genes are TRBV18 and TRBJ1-3, with 11 nucleotides matching TRBD1. The CDR3 has 16 residues. V shed 5 bases, J shed 0 bases, and the junction held 3 bases outside the gene matches. Germline values: CDR1 KGHSH, CDR2 LQKENI. The CDR3 nucleotides are TGTGCCAGCTCAACGGGGACAGGGGGCTCTGGAAACACCATATATTTT. Its protein product is CASSTGTGGSGNTIYF.

The DNA of the CDR3 is TGTGCCACCCTATTAGAGGGGACAGGGACGTACAATGAGCAGTTCTTC. Encoded protein: CATLLEGTGTYNEQFF. V usage is TRBV2 and J usage is TRBJ2-1; the match to TRBD1 covers 9 bases. Unmatched junction bases numbered 14, after V lost 10 bases and J lost 4 bases. The CDR3 extends over 16 amino acids. In germline, CDR1 is SNHLY, CDR2 FYNNEI. Using reference TRBV2 and TRBJ2-1 for the parts outside the CDR3, the full variable domain is EPEVTQTPSHQVTQMGQEVILRCVPISNHLYFYWYRQILGQKVEFLVSFYNNEISEKSEIFDDQFSVERPDGSNFTLKIRSTKLEDSAMYFCATLLEGTGTYNEQFFGPGTRLTVL.

This sequence joins TRBV7-8 and TRBJ2-2; 11 bases line up with TRBD2. Germline CDR1 SGHVS, CDR2 FQNEAQ. The length of the CDR3 is 16 residues. After removal of 6 bases from V and 6 bases from J, the junction contained 9 bases not matched to a gene. CDR3 residues: CASRVGLAAVAGELFF. The DNA of the CDR3 is TGTGCCAGCAGGGTGGGACTAGCGGCCGTAGCCGGGGAGCTGTTTTTT.

The rearrangement uses TRBV12-5 and TRBJ2-7, with 7 bases aligning to TRBD1. The CDR3 spans 13 residues. Per the germline V gene, CDR1 is LGHNT and CDR2 is FRNRAP. The V gene end was trimmed by 2 bases and the J gene end by 12 bases; junction bases not matched to a gene: 10. The CDR3 sequence is CASGLSPRQGAYF. DNA for the CDR3: TGTGCTAGTGGTTTGTCACCCCGACAGGGTGCGTACTTC.

This clone was seen more than once but under ten times. The genes are TRBV28 and TRBJ1-2; 12 bases match TRBD1. The V and J ends lost 7 bases and 8 bases, in that order; junction bases with no gene match: 2. Per germline, CDR1 MDHEN and CDR2 SYDVKM. CDR3 length equals 12 residues. CDR3 loop: CASKGQGAGYTF. The CDR3 nucleotides are TGTGCCAGCAAGGGACAGGGGGCCGGCTACACCTTC.

This clone has just one count. The chain links TRBV5-6 to TRBJ2-7, with TRBD1 matching 8 bases. V shed 1 base and J 3 bases; nucleotides not matched to a gene: 6. The length of the CDR3 is 15 residues. Germline V CDR1 and CDR2: SGHDT, YYEEEE. In DNA, the CDR3 is TGTGCCAGCAGCTTGTTAGGGACAGGTAACTACGAGCAGTACTTC. Its protein product is CASSLLGTGNYEQYF.

This clone was detected only a few times. The chain uses TRBV10-2 and TRBJ2-7; 14 bases are shared with TRBD2. The V gene's germline CDR1 is WSHSY and CDR2 SAAADI. This CDR3 is built from 16 residues. The V gene end was trimmed by 3 bases and the J gene end by 7 bases; junction bases not matched to a gene: 8. The CDR3 protein is CASSDMGTSGGWEQYF. CDR3 sequence (DNA): TGCGCCAGCAGTGATATGGGGACTAGCGGGGGTTGGGAGCAGTACTTC.

V gene TRBV7-9 combines with J gene TRBJ2-5; tentative D call: TRBD1 (6 bases). Trimming left V 0 bases short and J 3 bases short, with 11 bases between. From germline, CDR1 is SEHNR and CDR2 FQNEAQ (reference sequence). The CDR3 extends over 15 amino acids. The chain's CDR3 is CASSLARTVEETQYF. DNA of the CDR3: TGTGCCAGCAGCTTAGCCCGGACAGTTGAAGAGACCCAGTACTTC. Full variable domain (missing parts from reference TRBV7-9 and TRBJ2-5): DTGVSQNPRHKITKRGQNVTFRCDPISEHNRLYWYRQTLGQGPEFLTYFQNEAQLEKSRLLSDRFSAERPKGSFSTLEIQRTEQGDSAMYLCASSLARTVEETQYFGPGTRLLVL.

This chain uses TRBV5-1 with TRBJ2-7, with 9 nucleotides matching TRBD1. Germline V gives CDR1 SGHRS, CDR2 YFSETQ. V shed 5 bases, J shed 6 bases, and the junction held 9 bases outside the gene matches. The CDR3 runs to 14 residues. The DNA of the CDR3 is TGCGCCAGCAGTTACGGGACAGGGATCCTCGAGCAGTACTTC. Protein sequence: CASSYGTGILEQYF.

In DNA, the CDR3 is TGTGCCAGTGGGAGTACGGGACAGAGACGTTCCAATCAGCCCCAGCATTTT. Its translation is CASGSTGQRRSNQPQHF. This chain links TRBV19 with TRBJ1-5; 7 bases fit TRBD1. From germline, CDR1 is LNHDA and CDR2 SQIVND (reference sequence). The length of the CDR3 is 17 residues. Trimming cost V 8 bases and J 3 bases; bases outside gene matches: 16.

The V call is TRBV29-1, the J call TRBJ2-7, with a weak D call TRBD1 (5 bases). This CDR3 has 13 amino acids. Trimming pared 4 bases from V and 5 bases from J, leaving 15 bases between. Germline CDR1 is SQVTM and CDR2 is ANQGSEA. CDR3 nucleotide sequence: TGCAGCGTTGCCACCCAGGGTTTCGACGAGCAGTACTTC. Protein sequence: CSVATQGFDEQYF.

Only one count was recorded for this clone. Mismatch with germline at one junction end may stem from a read error. The gene calls are TRBV7-9 and TRBJ2-2; the match to TRBD1 covers 10 bases. Germline V gives CDR1 SEHNR, CDR2 FQNEAQ (reference sequence). The CDR3 contains 16 residues. For the CDR3, the DNA is TGTTCCAGCAGCCGACAGGGGGCAACGGACCCCGGGGAGCTGTTTTTT. Protein sequence: CSSSRQGATDPGELFF. Full variable domain (missing parts from reference TRBV7-9 and TRBJ2-2): DTGVSQNPRHKITKRGQNVTFRCDPISEHNRLYWYRQTLGQGPEFLTYFQNEAQLEKSRLLSDRFSAERPKGSFSTLEIQRTEQGDSAMYLCSSSRQGATDPGELFFGEGSRLTVL.

In its sample, this clone was seen a few times. The V call is TRBV5-1, the J call TRBJ2-5; 9 bases agree with TRBD1. J gave up 4 bases and V 4 bases, and 5 bases lay outside the gene matches. The CDR3 is 14 amino acids. Germline CDR1 is SGHRS and CDR2 is YFSETQ. This chain's CDR3 is CASSTGTGRETQYF. CDR3 DNA: TGCGCCAGCAGCACTGGGACAGGGAGAGAGACCCAGTACTTC.

The rearrangement joins TRBV5-4 to TRBJ1-2; no clear D. This CDR3 comprises 13 residues. Germline loops: CDR1 SGHNT, CDR2 YYREEE (reference sequence). Trimming shortened V by 0 bases and J by 4 bases, and 7 bases separated the two germline ends. CDR3 coding DNA: TGTGCCAGCAGCTTGGGCAGTCCCTATGGCTACACCTTC. It translates to CASSLGSPYGYTF.

This clone was observed many times. The chain is built from TRBV4-2 and TRBJ1-1, with a weak D call TRBD1 (5 bases). V lost 1 base, J lost 4 bases, and 10 bases lay in between. Germline loops: CDR1 LGHNA, CDR2 YNFKEQ. The CDR3 runs to 14 residues. In DNA form, the CDR3 reads TGTGCCAGCAGCCAAGGACAGTTGAGCACTGAAGCTTTCTTT. Translating gives CASSQGQLSTEAFF.

The chain recombines TRBV27 with TRBJ2-6; the D is unclear. Germline assignment: CDR1 MNHEY and CDR2 SMNVEV (reference sequence). V was clipped by 4 bases and J by 4 bases, with 5 bases between them. CDR3 length: 13 residues. Here the CDR3 reads CASSYPGANVLTF. The CDR3 DNA sequence: TGTGCCAGCAGTTATCCGGGGGCCAACGTCCTGACTTTC. The full variable domain, with the rest looked up from reference TRBV27 and TRBJ2-6, is EAQVTQNPRYLITVTGKKLTVTCSQNMNHEYMSWYRQDPGLGLRQIYYSMNVEVTDKGDVPEGYKVSRKEKRNFPLILESPSPNQTSLYFCASSYPGANVLTFGAGSRLTVL.